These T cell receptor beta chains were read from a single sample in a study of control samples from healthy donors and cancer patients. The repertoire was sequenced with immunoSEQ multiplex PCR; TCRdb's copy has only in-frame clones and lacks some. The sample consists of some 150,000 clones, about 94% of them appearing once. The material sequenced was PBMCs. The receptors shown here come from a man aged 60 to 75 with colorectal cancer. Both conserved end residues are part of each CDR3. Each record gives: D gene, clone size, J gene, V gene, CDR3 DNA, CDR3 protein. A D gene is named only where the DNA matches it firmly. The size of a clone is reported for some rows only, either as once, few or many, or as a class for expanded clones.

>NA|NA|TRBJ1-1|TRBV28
TGTGCCAGCAGTTTAGTGAACACTGAAGCTTTCTTT
CASSLVNTEAFF
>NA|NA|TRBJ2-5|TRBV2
TGTGCCAGCGGGGAAGGGGCGCGAGAGACCCAGTACTTC
CASGEGARETQYF
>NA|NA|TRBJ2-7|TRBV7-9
TGTGCCAGCAGCTTATCTAGAAACGAGCAGTACTTC
CASSLSRNEQYF
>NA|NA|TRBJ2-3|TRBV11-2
TGTGCCAGCAGCCAATGGGGGCTAAGCGGGACAGATACGCAGTATTTT
CASSQWGLSGTDTQYF
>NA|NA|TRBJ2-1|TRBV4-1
TGCGCCAGCAGCCAAGGACTCCTGACCTACAATGAGCAGTTCTTC
CASSQGLLTYNEQFF
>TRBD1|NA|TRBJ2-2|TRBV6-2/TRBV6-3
TGTGCCAGCAGTCGCACCGGGACAGGGTCGGGCTGGGCGAACACCGGGGAGCTGTTTTTT
CASSRTGTGSGWANTGELFF
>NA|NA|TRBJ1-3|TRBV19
TGTGCCAGTAGTTCGAGCGACGCGGGGAGGAACACCATATATTTT
CASSSSDAGRNTIYF
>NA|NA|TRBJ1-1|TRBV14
TGTGCCAGCAGCCAAGATAGGCCCCCCCGAGCTTTCTTT
CASSQDRPPRAFF
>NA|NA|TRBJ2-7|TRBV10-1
TGCGCCAGCAGTGAGGCAGGGAGCTCCTACGAGCAGTACTTC
CASSEAGSSYEQYF
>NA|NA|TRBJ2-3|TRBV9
TGTGCCAGCAGCGTAGACCCGGATTCCACAGATACGCAGTATTTT
CASSVDPDSTDTQYF
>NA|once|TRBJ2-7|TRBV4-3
TGCGCCAGCAGCCAAGTGGGGGCCTACGAGCAGTACTTC
CASSQVGAYEQYF
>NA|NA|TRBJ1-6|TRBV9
TGTGCCAGCACCCCCGGCCATGTGGGAAATTCACCCCTCCACTTT
CASTPGHVGNSPLHF
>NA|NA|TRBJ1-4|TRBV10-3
TGTGCCATCAGTGTGCTACCCAGGTCTGGTAATGAAAAACTGTTTTTT
CAISVLPRSGNEKLFF
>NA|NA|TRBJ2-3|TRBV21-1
TGTGCCAGGCTGGTCCCGCGGGGCGCGAACCTCACAGATACGCAGTATTTT
CARLVPRGANLTDTQYF
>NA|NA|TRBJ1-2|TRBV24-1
TGTGCCACCGTAGGGAAGGCCCCCTTC
CATVGKAPF
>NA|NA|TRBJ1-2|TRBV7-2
TGTGCCAGCAGCCTCAGTGCTAACTATGGCTACACCTTC
CASSLSANYGYTF
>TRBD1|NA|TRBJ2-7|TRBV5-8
TGTGCCAGCAGCTTGAGGCAGGGGGTCTACGAGCAGTACTTC
CASSLRQGVYEQYF
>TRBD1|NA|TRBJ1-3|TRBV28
TGTGCCAGCAGTCAGGGACAGGTCGAGAGCTCTGGAAACACCATATATTTT
CASSQGQVESSGNTIYF
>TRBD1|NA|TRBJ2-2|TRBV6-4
TGTGCCAGCAGTGTACTCGCGACAGGGGGCGCGGAATTGGCCGGGGAGCTGTTTTTT
CASSVLATGGAELAGELFF
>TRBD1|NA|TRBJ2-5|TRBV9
TGTGCCAGCAGCGTAGGTGGACAGGGGACGGAAAAGACCCAGTACTTC
CASSVGGQGTEKTQYF
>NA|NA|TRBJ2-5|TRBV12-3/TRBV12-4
TGTGCCAGCAGTCCCCGAGAGACCCAGTACTTC
CASSPRETQYF
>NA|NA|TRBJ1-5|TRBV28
TGTGCCAGCAGTTTATCCCTGCTTAGCAATCAGCCCCAGCATTTT
CASSLSLLSNQPQHF
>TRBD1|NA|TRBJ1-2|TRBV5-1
TGCGCCAGCAGCTCGGGACAGGCAGAGAATGGCTACACCTTC
CASSSGQAENGYTF
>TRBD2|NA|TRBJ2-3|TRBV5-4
TGTGCCAGCAGCCTTAAGCGGGGGGGCACAGATACGCAGTATTTT
CASSLKRGGTDTQYF
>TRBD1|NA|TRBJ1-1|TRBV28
TGTGCCAGCAGTTCGGGACAGAAGAACACTGAAGCTTTCTTT
CASSSGQKNTEAFF
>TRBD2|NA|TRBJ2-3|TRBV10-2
TGCGCCAGCAGTGCGGGCGGGGGGTTCAGTACGCAGTATTTT
CASSAGGGFSTQYF
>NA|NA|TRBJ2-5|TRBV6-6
TGTGCCAGCAGTTACTCACGGGGGTTAAGAGAGACCCAGTACTTC
CASSYSRGLRETQYF
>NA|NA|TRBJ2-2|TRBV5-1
TGCGCCAGCAGCTTCTTCAGTAACACCGGGGAGCTGTTTTTT
CASSFFSNTGELFF
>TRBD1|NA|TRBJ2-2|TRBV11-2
TGTGCCAGCAGCTGGGGGACAGTCCGATCCGGGGAGCTGTTTTTT
CASSWGTVRSGELFF
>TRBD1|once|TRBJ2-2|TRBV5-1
TGCGCCAGCAGCCTGGACAGGGGGAACACCGGGGAGCTGTTTTTT
CASSLDRGNTGELFF
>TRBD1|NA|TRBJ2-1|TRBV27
TGTGCCAGCAGAAGACAGGGGAATTCCTACAATGAGCAGTTCTTC
CASRRQGNSYNEQFF
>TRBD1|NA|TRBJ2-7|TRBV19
TGTGCCAGTAGTATTCGAGGGCAGGGGGCGCGAGAGCAGTACTTC
CASSIRGQGAREQYF
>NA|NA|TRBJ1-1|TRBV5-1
TGCGCCAGCAGCCTGCGGCAGGGTGGAATGAACACTGAAGCTTTCTTT
CASSLRQGGMNTEAFF
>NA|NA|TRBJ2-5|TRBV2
TGTGCCAGCAGTGACTGGCGAAGACAAGAGACCCAGTACTTC
CASSDWRRQETQYF
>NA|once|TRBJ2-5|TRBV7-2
TGTGCCAGCAGCCTAGGGACACCTACGCAGACCCAGTACTTC
CASSLGTPTQTQYF
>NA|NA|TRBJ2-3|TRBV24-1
TGTGCCACCAGTGATTCGGGACGCACACCCCCTGATACGCAGTATTTT
CATSDSGRTPPDTQYF
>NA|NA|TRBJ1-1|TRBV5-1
TGCGCCAGCAGCGGGATGAATTACAACACTGAAGCTTTCTTT
CASSGMNYNTEAFF
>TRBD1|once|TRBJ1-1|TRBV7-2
TGTGCCAGCAATAGACAGGGGGACTCAAACACTGAAGCTTTCTTT
CASNRQGDSNTEAFF
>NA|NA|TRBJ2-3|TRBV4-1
TGCGCCAGCAGCCAAGCGGGGAGCACAGATACGCAGTATTTT
CASSQAGSTDTQYF
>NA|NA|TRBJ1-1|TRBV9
TGTGCCAGCAGCGTAGCCCCAGCGGACACTGAAGCTTTCTTT
CASSVAPADTEAFF
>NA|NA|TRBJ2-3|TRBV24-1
TGTGCCACCAGTGGAAAAACAGGAGATGAAGATACGCAGTATTTT
CATSGKTGDEDTQYF
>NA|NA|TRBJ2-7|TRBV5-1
TGCGCCAGCAGCTTGGAGCAGGGTAGGGGCTACGAGCAGTACTTC
CASSLEQGRGYEQYF
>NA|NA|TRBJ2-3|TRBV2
TGTGCCAGCAGCAGGACGACAGATACGCAGTATTTT
CASSRTTDTQYF
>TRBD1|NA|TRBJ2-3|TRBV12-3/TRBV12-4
TGTGCCAGCAGTTTGGGGACAGAAGATACGCAGTATTTT
CASSLGTEDTQYF
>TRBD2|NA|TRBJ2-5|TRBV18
TGTGCCAGCTCACCAGAGGTAGCGGGGTCCCAAGAGACCCAGTACTTC
CASSPEVAGSQETQYF
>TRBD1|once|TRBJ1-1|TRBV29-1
TGCAGCGTTGTCTCAGGGGGCCTGGGCACTGAAGCTTTCTTT
CSVVSGGLGTEAFF
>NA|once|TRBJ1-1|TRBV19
TGTGCCAGTAGTCAAGGCAGGCAAGCTTTCTTT
CASSQGRQAFF
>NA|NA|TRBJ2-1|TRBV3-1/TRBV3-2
TGTGCCAGCAGCCAAGGGGGGGGCGACAATGAGCAGTTCTTC
CASSQGGGDNEQFF
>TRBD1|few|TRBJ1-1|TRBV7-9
TGTGCCAGCAGCTTGGACAGGGGGCCTGAAGCTTTCTTT
CASSLDRGPEAFF
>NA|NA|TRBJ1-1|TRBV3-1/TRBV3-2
TGTGCCAGCGGAGACACCCCACGGAACACTGAAGCTTTCTTT
CASGDTPRNTEAFF
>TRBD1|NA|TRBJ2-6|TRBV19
TGTGCCAGTTCGGGGACAGGGGGCTCTGGGGCCAACGTCCTGACTTTC
CASSGTGGSGANVLTF
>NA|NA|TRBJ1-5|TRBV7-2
TGTGCCAGCAGCTCCTCGAGGGGGGCGATAAGCAATCAGCCCCAGCATTTT
CASSSSRGAISNQPQHF
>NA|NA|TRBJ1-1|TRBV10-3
TGTGCCATCAGTGCGGCAGGGAGAACTGAAGCTTTCTTT
CAISAAGRTEAFF
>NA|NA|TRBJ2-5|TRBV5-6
TGTGCCAGCAGCCCCGCCCAGGAGACCCAGTACTTC
CASSPAQETQYF
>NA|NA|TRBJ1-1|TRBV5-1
TGCGCCAGCAGCTTGGTGACGGGGTACACTGAAGCTTTCTTT
CASSLVTGYTEAFF
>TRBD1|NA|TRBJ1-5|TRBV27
TGTGCCAGCAGGGGGACAGGGGGTGGGGGTAGCAATCAGCCCCAGCATTTT
CASRGTGGGGSNQPQHF
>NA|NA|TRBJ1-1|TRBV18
TGTGCCAGCTCACCACAGGGGGGGACTGAAGCTTTCTTT
CASSPQGGTEAFF
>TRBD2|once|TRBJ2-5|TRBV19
TGTGCCAGTAGTATAGGCGGGGGAGAGACCCAGTACTTC
CASSIGGGETQYF
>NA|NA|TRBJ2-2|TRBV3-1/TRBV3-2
TGTGCCAGCAGCCAAACCCGAATCGGCGGGGAGCTGTTTTTT
CASSQTRIGGELFF
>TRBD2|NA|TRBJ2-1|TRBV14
TGTGCCAGCAGCCAAGAACGGGGGGTATACAATGAGCAGTTCTTC
CASSQERGVYNEQFF